One and the same sample provided the 15 T cell receptor beta chains below, sequenced in a study of vaccination and CD4 T cells after COVID-19. No antigen has been identified for these receptors. The sample's treatment: roughly nine-day PBMC culture with coronavirus spike peptide pools or control peptides (ViraFEST assay). Cultured CD4+ T-cell DNA underwent Oncomine TCR Beta short-read sequencing. One entry per CDR3 protein results from TCRdb running MiXCR on the PCR reads. This table has more than 20,000 distinct CDR3 sequences, about 39% appearing once. This material consisted of CD4+ T cells from blood, cultured in vitro, taken before SARS-CoV-2 vaccination. These receptor sequences come from a human donor who had recovered from COVID-19.

This chain uses TRBV7-2 with TRBJ1-1, with D perhaps matching TRBD1 (5 bases). The V and J ends lost 5 bases and 1 base respectively, with 17 bases between them. The V gene's germline CDR1 is SGHTA and CDR2 FQGNSA. This CDR3 is built from 16 residues. CDR3 sequence (DNA): TGTGCCAGCAGCCCCTATATGGGGGGTTGGAACACTGAAGCTTTCTTT. Residues: CASSPYMGGWNTEAFF.

V usage is TRBV19 and J usage is TRBJ2-5; TRBD1 agrees at 7 bases. This CDR3 is built from 15 residues. The V and J ends lost 4 bases and 5 bases, in that order; junction bases with no gene match: 10. Germline CDR1 reads LNHDA; CDR2 reads SQIVND (reference sequence). The CDR3 spells CASSSPGQPRETQYF. The CDR3 nucleotides read TGTGCCAGTAGTAGTCCGGGACAGCCGAGGGAGACCCAGTACTTC.

The chain carries TRBV15 and TRBJ1-4; possible D gene TRBD1, 5 bases. V was pared by 1 base and J by 1 base, with 10 bases between. The CDR3 runs to 16 residues. Germline CDR1 LNHNV, CDR2 YYDKDF (reference sequence). The CDR3 reads CATSRGGGRTNEKLFF. The CDR3 bases are TGTGCCACCAGCAGAGGGGGGGGGAGAACTAATGAAAAACTGTTTTTT.

This chain connects TRBV9 to TRBJ1-6; D might be TRBD1 (6 bases). The germline V gene has CDR1 SGDLS and CDR2 YYNGEE. Trimming took 1 base from V and 7 from J, leaving 15 bases between them. The CDR3 totals 16 residues. CDR3 nucleotides: TGTGCCAGCAGCGTAAGGGGGGCCGGTGGGAATTCACCCCTCCACTTT. Its translation is CASSVRGAGGNSPLHF. Full variable domain (outside the CDR3, taken from reference TRBV9 and TRBJ1-6): DSGVTQTPKHLITATGQRVTLRCSPRSGDLSVYWYQQSLDQGLQFLIQYYNGEERAKGNILERFSAQQFPDLHSELNLSSLELGDSALYFCASSVRGAGGNSPLHFGNGTRLTVT.

This clonotype has only a few counts. The chain recombines TRBV27 with TRBJ2-2; D is possibly TRBD2 (5 bases). The CDR3 sequence is 14 residues long. The germline V and J ends were trimmed by 2 bases and 5 bases, with 9 bases remaining between them. Germline V gene data show CDR1 as MNHEY and CDR2 as SMNVEV (reference sequence). CDR3: CASSLRRGTGELFF. In DNA, the CDR3 is TGTGCCAGCAGTTTAAGGCGAGGGACCGGGGAGCTGTTTTTT.

This clonotype showed up just a few times. The gene calls are TRBV28 and TRBJ1-6; D remains unclear. V gave up 10 bases and J gave up 6 bases, with 10 bases separating them. Germline CDR1 and CDR2: MDHEN and SYDVKM. The CDR3 is 12 residues long. The CDR3 bases are TGTGCCACATACCGCCCTAATTCACCCCTCCACTTT. It encodes CATYRPNSPLHF. Full variable domain (missing parts from reference TRBV28 and TRBJ1-6): DVKVTQSSRYLVKRTGEKVFLECVQDMDHENMFWYRQDPGLGLRLIYFSYDVKMKEKGDIPEGYSVSREKKERFSLILESASTNQTSMYLCATYRPNSPLHFGNGTRLTVT.

The J gene is TRBJ2-2, the V gene TRBV7-2, with 14 nucleotides matching TRBD2. The junction had 7 bases not matched to a gene; V was cut back by 2 bases and J by 2 bases. Germline V gives CDR1 SGHTA, CDR2 FQGNSA. The length of the CDR3 is 19 residues. This CDR3 reads CASSLYGLAGGTNTGELFF. CDR3 DNA: TGTGCCAGCAGCTTATATGGACTAGCGGGGGGAACAAACACCGGGGAGCTGTTTTTT. The variable domain in full, completed from reference TRBV7-2 and TRBJ2-2, reads GAGVSQSPSNKVTEKGKDVELRCDPISGHTALYWYRQSLGQGLEFLIYFQGNSAPDKSGLPSDRFSAERTGGSVSTLTIQRTQQEDSAVYLCASSLYGLAGGTNTGELFFGEGSRLTVL.

This clonotype was picked up one time. The chain uses TRBV28 and TRBJ1-1; a possible D gene is TRBD1 (5 bases). CDR1 is MDHEN, CDR2 SYDVKM, per germline. This CDR3 spans 12 amino acids. The V end was cut by 10 bases, the J end by 1 base, with 10 bases between. The CDR3 sequence is CATEGSNTEAFF. CDR3 coding DNA: TGTGCCACCGAGGGGTCGAACACTGAAGCTTTCTTT.

This clonotype was seen only a few times. The chain employs TRBV6-1 and TRBJ1-5; no firm D call. This CDR3 contains 16 residues. Germline CDR1 reads MNHNS; CDR2 reads SASEGT. The V and J ends lost 6 bases and 2 bases respectively, with 17 bases between them. The CDR3 sequence: CASSTGRVGGNQPQHF. DNA for the CDR3: TGTGCCAGCAGCACTGGGAGGGTTGGGGGCAATCAGCCCCAGCATTTT.

This clonotype qualifies as large. The rearrangement joins TRBV20-1 to TRBJ1-2; D not resolved. With 3 bases removed from V and 9 bases from J, the gap between germline ends came to 14 bases. Germline V gene lookup returns CDR1 DFQATT and CDR2 SNEGSKA (reference sequence). The CDR3 sequence is 12 residues long. The CDR3 is CSARGQSERYTF. The CDR3 DNA reads TGCAGTGCTAGGGGTCAGAGTGAACGCTACACCTTC.

This clonotype showed up just once. The rearrangement uses TRBV7-9 and TRBJ2-1, with D possibly TRBD1 on 6 matching bases. CDR1 and CDR2 (germline): SEHNR, FQNEAQ (reference sequence). Trimming took off 2 bases at V and 15 bases at J, with 8 bases between the two ends. The CDR3 has 10 residues. Here the CDR3 DNA reads TGTGCCAGCAGCTTAAACAGGGTGTTCTTC. The encoded protein is CASSLNRVFF.

This chain links TRBV29-1 with TRBJ1-2; D not certain. The CDR3 is 13 residues long. Germline values: CDR1 SQVTM, CDR2 ANQGSEA. The ends were cut back, 2 bases at V and 2 bases at J, with 9 bases in the middle. The DNA for the CDR3 is TGCAGCGTTGAATTTACAGTAAACTATGGCTACACCTTC. The encoded protein is CSVEFTVNYGYTF.

This clonotype showed up just a few times. V gene TRBV20-1 combines with J gene TRBJ2-7; 7 bases map to TRBD2. The CDR3 is 14 residues long. Trimming took 5 bases from V and 2 from J; bases not matched to a gene: 9. The germline CDR1 and CDR2 sequences are DFQATT and SNEGSKA (reference sequence). DNA for the CDR3: TGCAGTGCTCCTGGGCGGGGGTACCCCTACGAGCAGTACTTC. This gives the protein CSAPGRGYPYEQYF.

This clonotype was seen a few times. The genes are TRBV5-1 and TRBJ1-2; D may be TRBD1 (5 bases). The CDR3 loop spans 13 amino acids. CDR1 and CDR2 from the germline V gene are SGHRS and YFSETQ. With 0 bases removed from V and 3 bases from J, the gap between germline ends came to 6 bases. The CDR3 here is CASSLGGDYGYTF. The CDR3 DNA is TGCGCCAGCAGCTTGGGAGGGGACTATGGCTACACCTTC.

This clonotype was seen a few times. The chain employs TRBV6-1 and TRBJ2-7; D could derive from TRBD1 or TRBD2 (5 bases each). The CDR3 has 14 amino acids. Trimming left V 6 bases short and J 4 bases short, with 16 bases between. Germline V gives CDR1 MNHNS, CDR2 SASEGT. The CDR3 DNA reads as TGTGCCAGCAGCGGACGGGGACCCGCGTACGAGCAGTACTTC. Translation: CASSGRGPAYEQYF.